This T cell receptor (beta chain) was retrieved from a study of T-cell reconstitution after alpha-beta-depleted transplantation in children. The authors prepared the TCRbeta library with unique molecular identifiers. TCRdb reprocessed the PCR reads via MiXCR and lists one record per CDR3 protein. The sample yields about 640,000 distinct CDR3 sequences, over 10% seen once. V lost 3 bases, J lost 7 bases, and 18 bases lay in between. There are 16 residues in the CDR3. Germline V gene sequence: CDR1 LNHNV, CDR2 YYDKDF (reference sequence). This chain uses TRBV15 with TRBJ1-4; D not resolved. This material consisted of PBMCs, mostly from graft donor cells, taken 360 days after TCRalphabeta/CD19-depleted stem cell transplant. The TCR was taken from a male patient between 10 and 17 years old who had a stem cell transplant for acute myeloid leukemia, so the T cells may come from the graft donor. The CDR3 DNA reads TGTGCCACCAGCAGCGGGGTGCAGCTTAGGACTGAAAAACTGTTTTTT. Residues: CATSSGVQLRTEKLFF. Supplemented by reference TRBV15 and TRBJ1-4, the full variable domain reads DAMVIQNPRYQVTQFGKPVTLSCSQTLNHNVMYWYQQKSSQAPKLLFHYYDKDFNNEADTPDNFQSRRPNTSFCFLDIRSPGLGDTAMYLCATSSGVQLRTEKLFFGSGTQLSVL.